A single sample is the source of the 19 T cell receptor beta chains below, sequenced in a study of blood T cell repertoires in COVID-19. The method was immunoSEQ multiplex PCR; TCRdb's version includes in-frame clones alone and lacks a portion of them. The sample includes about 300,000 clones, about nine tenths of them seen just once. Sequencing was performed on peripheral blood. Every receptor here comes from a woman aged 25 to 39 who had recovered from COVID-19.

The DNA for the CDR3 is TGCGCCAGCAGCCAGGGAGATCAGGGGTACACTGAAGCTTTCTTT. The encoded protein is CASSQGDQGYTEAFF. The genes are TRBV4-1 and TRBJ1-1, with a tentative D call TRBD1 (6 bases). The CDR3 runs to 15 residues. Trimming stripped 3 bases from V and 3 bases from J, with 14 bases between. From germline, CDR1 is MGHRA and CDR2 YSYEKL.

This chain connects TRBV5-1 to TRBJ1-1; D perhaps matches TRBD1 (5 bases). The CDR3 is 13 amino acids. Looked up from germline, CDR1 is SGHRS and CDR2 is YFSETQ. Trimming removed 7 bases from V and 4 bases from J, with 14 bases in between. CDR3 sequence (DNA): TGCGCCAGCGGGGGGTACAGCGGCACTGAAGCTTTCTTT. Translation: CASGGYSGTEAFF. Looking up the rest from reference TRBV5-1 and TRBJ1-1 gives the full variable domain: KAGVTQTPRYLIKTRGQQVTLSCSPISGHRSVSWYQQTPGQGLQFLFEYFSETQRNKGNFPGRFSGRQFSNSRSEMNVSTLELGDSALYLCASGGYSGTEAFFGQGTRLTVV.

The rearrangement links TRBV6-5 to TRBJ2-2; a possible D gene is TRBD1 (6 bases). This CDR3 contains 15 residues. V lost 0 bases to trimming and J lost 6 bases, with 11 bases between them. Germline CDR1 is MNHEY and CDR2 is SVGAGI. DNA for the CDR3: TGTGCCAGCAGTTACTCGACAGGCCCAGCCGGGGAGCTGTTTTTT. Protein product: CASSYSTGPAGELFF.

This clone was recorded a few times. The chain is built from TRBV2 and TRBJ1-1, with D possibly matching TRBD1 (5 bases). This CDR3 comprises 14 residues. CDR1 is SNHLY and CDR2 is FYNNEI in the germline V gene. The germline V and J ends were trimmed by 5 bases and 2 bases, with 12 bases remaining between them. The CDR3, as DNA: TGTGCCAGCAGTAGGGCGGGACGCAACACTGAAGCTTTCTTT. The encoded protein is CASSRAGRNTEAFF.

V is TRBV28 and J is TRBJ1-1; D gene uncertain. Germline V gene data show CDR1 as MDHEN and CDR2 as SYDVKM. Between the trimmed V and J ends, which lost 4 bases and 5 bases, there was a span of 14 bases. The length of the CDR3 is 14 residues. The CDR3 nucleotides are TGTGCCAGCAGTTCGGCACGAGGTATTACTGAAGCTTTCTTT. It codes for CASSSARGITEAFF.

The chain couples TRBV5-1 to TRBJ1-1; 8 bases agree with TRBD1. The CDR3 spans 18 residues. The V segment lost 4 bases and the J segment 5 bases; nucleotides outside the gene matches: 19. Looked up from germline, CDR1 is SGHRS and CDR2 is YFSETQ. CDR3 in amino acids: CASSIRTGTPSDRTEAFF. The CDR3 coding sequence is TGCGCCAGCAGCATAAGGACAGGGACCCCTTCTGATAGAACTGAAGCTTTCTTT.

The rearrangement uses TRBV27 and TRBJ1-6; 11 nucleotides agree with TRBD1. The trim removed 6 bases at V and 3 bases at J, leaving 4 bases unmatched. The CDR3 has 16 amino acids. Germline CDR1 and CDR2: MNHEY and SMNVEV (reference sequence). The CDR3 protein is CASRAGTGGYNSPLHF. The CDR3 coding sequence is TGTGCCAGCAGGGCCGGGACAGGGGGCTATAATTCACCCCTCCACTTT.

This chain links TRBV9 with TRBJ2-3, with 7 positions matching TRBD2. CDR1 is SGDLS, CDR2 YYNGEE, per germline. With V trimmed by 3 bases and J by 1 base, 11 bases remained unmatched. The CDR3 has 17 amino acids. CDR3 nucleotides: TGTGCCAGCAGCGCCTCCACCGCCGCGGGGGGCACAGATACGCAGTATTTT. It is translated as CASSASTAAGGTDTQYF.

The chain couples TRBV6-4 to TRBJ2-3, with 8 bases lining up with TRBD2. This CDR3 is 15 amino acids long. With 3 bases clipped from V and 0 bases from J, the junction kept 2 bases outside the gene matches. Germline-derived CDR1 and CDR2 are MRHNA and SNTAGT. The CDR3 sequence is CASSESGGSTDTQYF. The CDR3 DNA sequence: TGTGCCAGCAGTGAAAGCGGGGGAAGCACAGATACGCAGTATTTT.

The CDR3 reads CASRFGSGGVEQFF. In DNA form, the CDR3 reads TGTGCCAGCAGATTCGGTTCAGGAGGCGTTGAGCAGTTCTTC. The chain has TRBV7-3 and TRBJ2-1, with a possible D match to TRBD2 (5 bases). Germline CDR1 reads SGHTA; CDR2 reads FQGTGA. CDR3 length equals 14 residues. V was clipped by 6 bases and J by 9 bases, with 18 bases between them.

V and J are TRBV7-3 and TRBJ2-6; D possibly corresponds to TRBD1 (6 bases). This CDR3 is 17 amino acids long. Trimming removed 4 bases at V and 0 bases at J, with 13 bases between. Germline V gene lookup returns CDR1 SGHTA and CDR2 FQGTGA. CDR3 bases: TGTGCCAGCAGCTGGCCAGGGGCCCCCTCTGGGGCCAACGTCCTGACTTTC. Protein: CASSWPGAPSGANVLTF.

The chain uses TRBV9 and TRBJ1-1; D possibly corresponds to TRBD1 (5 bases). This CDR3 region has 14 residues. V was cut by 2 bases and J by 11 bases, with 19 bases left in between. In germline, CDR1 is SGDLS, CDR2 YYNGEE. CDR3 amino acids: CASSVSYRTGAAFF. CDR3 nucleotides: TGTGCCAGCAGCGTCAGCTATCGTACAGGTGCCGCTTTCTTT. The whole variable domain, filled in from reference TRBV9 and TRBJ1-1, reads DSGVTQTPKHLITATGQRVTLRCSPRSGDLSVYWYQQSLDQGLQFLIQYYNGEERAKGNILERFSAQQFPDLHSELNLSSLELGDSALYFCASSVSYRTGAAFFGQGTRLTVV.

The chain couples TRBV5-1 to TRBJ2-1, with D possibly TRBD2 on 5 matching bases. Germline CDR1 reads SGHRS; CDR2 reads YFSETQ. The V gene lost 4 bases and the J gene lost 0 bases, with 17 bases spanning the gap. This CDR3 is 17 amino acids long. The DNA for the CDR3 is TGCGCCAGCAGCCTGAATGGGAGATCCAACTCCTACAATGAGCAGTTCTTC. Its translation is CASSLNGRSNSYNEQFF.

In this sample, this clone turned up once. J is TRBJ2-7 and V is TRBV6-5; a possible D gene is TRBD2 (5 bases). CDR1 is MNHEY and CDR2 is SVGAGI in the germline V gene. The CDR3 extends over 14 amino acids. Trimming took 4 bases from V and 3 from J, leaving 13 bases between them. CDR3 in amino acids: CASSSDSRGYEQYF. The CDR3 region has the DNA TGTGCCAGCAGTTCAGACTCCCGGGGCTACGAGCAGTACTTC.

This sequence joins TRBV2 and TRBJ2-1; maybe TRBD1 (6 bases). The germline V and J ends were trimmed by 0 bases and 15 bases, with 12 bases remaining between them. CDR1 is SNHLY and CDR2 is FYNNEI in the germline V gene. The CDR3 spans 12 residues. This CDR3 is CASSEALGALFF. Written as DNA, the CDR3 is TGTGCCAGCAGTGAAGCGCTGGGGGCCCTGTTCTTC.

In this sample, this clone turned up once. The gene calls are TRBV9 and TRBJ1-3; the D is unclear. V was shortened by 0 bases and J by 0 bases, with 7 bases between the two germline ends. Germline V lookup: CDR1 SGDLS, CDR2 YYNGEE. There are 15 residues in the CDR3. The chain's CDR3 is CASSVGRGSGNTIYF. The CDR3, as DNA: TGTGCCAGCAGCGTAGGACGGGGCTCTGGAAACACCATATATTTT.

Regarding this clone: A much larger clone sits a single nucleotide away, making a read error possible. The J gene is TRBJ1-3, the V gene TRBV9; 9 positions agree with TRBD1. The germline V gene encodes CDR1 SGDLS and CDR2 YYNGEE. The J segment lost 4 bases and the V segment lost 4 bases, leaving 3 bases of the junction unmatched. CDR3 size: 14 residues. Here the CDR3 reads CASSPGQGGNTIYF. The CDR3 region has the DNA TGTGCCAGCAGCCCGGGACAGGGAGGAAACACCATATATTTT.

The chain is built from TRBV21-1 and TRBJ1-5; TRBD1 is taken as the D call from the table, unchecked against the DNA. TRBV21-1 is noted as a pseudogene. This CDR3 comprises 16 residues. CDR3 in amino acids: CASSALDINSNQPQHF. CDR3 coding DNA: TGTGCCAGCAGCGCATTGGACATAAATAGCAATCAGCCCCAGCATTTT.

This sequence joins TRBV6-5 and TRBJ1-2; TRBD1 matches at 8 bases. This CDR3 has 14 amino acids. Per germline, CDR1 MNHEY and CDR2 SVGAGI. V lost 10 bases and J lost 8; bases outside the gene matches: 15. Here the CDR3 DNA reads TGTGCCACCGCGGACAGGGACAACTCGCGGGGCTACACCTTC. Its protein is CATADRDNSRGYTF.